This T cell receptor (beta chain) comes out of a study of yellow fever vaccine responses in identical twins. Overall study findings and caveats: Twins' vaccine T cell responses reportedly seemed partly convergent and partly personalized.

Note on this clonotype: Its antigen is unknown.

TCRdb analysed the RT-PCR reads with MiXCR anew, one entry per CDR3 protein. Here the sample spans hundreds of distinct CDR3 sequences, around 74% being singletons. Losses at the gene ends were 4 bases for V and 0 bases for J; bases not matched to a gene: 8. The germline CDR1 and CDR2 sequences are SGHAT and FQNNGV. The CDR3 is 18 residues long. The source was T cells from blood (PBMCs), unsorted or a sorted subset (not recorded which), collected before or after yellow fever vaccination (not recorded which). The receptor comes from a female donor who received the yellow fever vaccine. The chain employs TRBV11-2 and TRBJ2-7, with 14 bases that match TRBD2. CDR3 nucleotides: TGTGCCAGCAGCTACTCGGGACTAGCGGGAGCGTTCTCCTACGAGCAGTACTTC. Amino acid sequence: CASSYSGLAGAFSYEQYF.